Listed below are T cell receptor beta chains from one sample, sequenced in a study of blood T cell repertoires in COVID-19. Sequencing was performed with immunoSEQ multiplex PCR; in TCRdb, only in-frame clones are kept and a portion is missing. The sample holds fewer than 250,000 clones, around four fifths seen once. Sequenced input: peripheral blood. All receptors come from a man in his 60s with COVID-19, enrolled during active disease. Each CDR3 is given with its conserved first and last residue. Fields, in order: J gene, V gene, clone size, CDR3 length, D gene, CDR3 DNA, CDR3 protein. A D gene is named only where the DNA matches it firmly. The size field is filled for only some rows; it gives once, few, many or a size class.

>TRBJ1-2|TRBV5-1|NA|14|NA
TGCGCCAGCAGCTTGTCCAACGGTAACTATGGCTACACCTTC
CASSLSNGNYGYTF
>TRBJ1-1|TRBV5-1|NA|14|NA
TGCGCCAGCAGCTTGGATTTTGCAGGGGCTGAAGCTTTCTTT
CASSLDFAGAEAFF
>TRBJ2-7|TRBV6-5|NA|14|TRBD1
TGTGCCAGCAGTCCTAGACAGGGGGCAGGCGAGCAGTACTTC
CASSPRQGAGEQYF
>TRBJ1-4|TRBV5-6|NA|14|TRBD1
TGTGCCAGCAGCTCGACAGGGGAGAATGAAAAACTGTTTTTT
CASSSTGENEKLFF
>TRBJ2-7|TRBV19|NA|16|TRBD1
TGTGCCAGTAGTACCATCGACAGGGGTTACCTGAGCGAGCAGTACTTC
CASSTIDRGYLSEQYF
>TRBJ1-1|TRBV16|few|13|TRBD1
TGTGCCAGCAGCCAATCGACAGGGGGCGAAGCTTTCTTT
CASSQSTGGEAFF
>TRBJ1-1|TRBV19|NA|11|TRBD1
TGTGCCAGCCAGGGGGCCGTCCTAGCTTTCTTT
CASQGAVLAFF
>TRBJ2-1|TRBV11-3|NA|14|NA
TGTGCCAGCTCCCAGGGGTCTACCTACAATGAGCAGTTCTTC
CASSQGSTYNEQFF
>TRBJ1-4|TRBV25-1|NA|14|NA
TGTGCCAGCAGTGAGAGCGGGAGGTGGGAAAAACTGTTTTTT
CASSESGRWEKLFF
>TRBJ2-7|TRBV6-1|NA|16|NA
TGTGCCAGCAGTGATCCCTTGACCGGGACATCGGTCGAGCAGTACTTC
CASSDPLTGTSVEQYF
>TRBJ1-6|TRBV2|NA|15|TRBD1
TGTGCCAGCAGCCCCGGGACAGGGGGAAGGTCACCCCTCCACTTT
CASSPGTGGRSPLHF
>TRBJ2-2|TRBV5-1|NA|14|TRBD1
TGCGCCAGCAGCTTCACAGGGGAGACCGGGGAGCTGTTTTTT
CASSFTGETGELFF
>TRBJ1-4|TRBV27|once|14|NA
TGTGCCAGCAAATCCGGGGGACCATATGAAAAACTGTTTTTT
CASKSGGPYEKLFF
>TRBJ2-1|TRBV6-5|NA|16|TRBD2
TGTGCCAGCAGTTCAAACGCGGGACTAGCTAGCGATGAGCAGTTCTTC
CASSSNAGLASDEQFF
>TRBJ1-4|TRBV3-1/TRBV3-2|once|15|NA
TGTGCCAGCAGCATCCGAGGGGGAACTAATGAAAAACTGTTTTTT
CASSIRGGTNEKLFF
>TRBJ1-5|TRBV24-1|once|13|TRBD1
TGTGCCACCAGTGCCCTAGGGGGCCAGCCCCAGCATTTT
CATSALGGQPQHF
>TRBJ2-1|TRBV9|once|18|TRBD2
TGTGCCAGCAGCGTAGGCCTAGCGGGAGGGGGGGTTCGGTATGAGCAGTTCTTC
CASSVGLAGGGVRYEQFF
>TRBJ1-5|TRBV12-5|NA|17|TRBD1
TGTGCTAGTGGTTTGGGACAGGGGGCAGGGGGCAATCAGCCCCAGCATTTT
CASGLGQGAGGNQPQHF
>TRBJ1-5|TRBV19|NA|14|TRBD1
TGTGCCAGTAGCTATAGGGGGCCCAATCAGCCCCAGCATTTT
CASSYRGPNQPQHF
>TRBJ1-3|TRBV14|NA|13|NA
TGTGCCAGCAGCCCGCGACAGGGAAACACCATATATTTT
CASSPRQGNTIYF
>TRBJ1-1|TRBV6-1|NA|15|TRBD1
TGTGCCAGCAGTGAGGGCCGGGACAGGGGTGGCGGAGCTTTCTTT
CASSEGRDRGGGAFF
>TRBJ2-2|TRBV5-1|few|17|TRBD2
TGCGCCAGCAGCTTACCATTCACGACTAGCAACACCGGGGAGCTGTTTTTT
CASSLPFTTSNTGELFF
>TRBJ1-2|TRBV3-1/TRBV3-2|NA|14|NA
TGTGCCAGCAGCCAAGCGGGGGTAAACTATGGCTACACCTTC
CASSQAGVNYGYTF
>TRBJ2-7|TRBV27|NA|15|TRBD2
TGTGCCAGCAGTTTCACAAGCGGGAGTTCCTACGAGCAGTACTTC
CASSFTSGSSYEQYF
>TRBJ2-1|TRBV6-1|once|15|TRBD2
TGTGCCAGCAGTGAAGCCAGGACTAGTTGGGATGAGCAGTTCTTC
CASSEARTSWDEQFF
>TRBJ2-1|TRBV28|once|14|NA
TGTGCCAGCAACCCTGGACTATTATACCATGAGCAGTTCTTC
CASNPGLLYHEQFF
>TRBJ1-1|TRBV30|NA|13|NA
TGTGCCTGGAGTCCCCAGGGTTATTCTGAAGCTTTCTTT
CAWSPQGYSEAFF
>TRBJ1-2|TRBV7-8|NA|14|NA
TGTGCCAGCAGCTTAACAGCCGGCAACTATGGCTACACCTTC
CASSLTAGNYGYTF
>TRBJ2-7|TRBV7-9|NA|14|NA
TGTGCCAGCAGCTTACCCCGCTGGGAGGACGAGCAGTACTTC
CASSLPRWEDEQYF
>TRBJ2-5|TRBV28|NA|15|TRBD2
TGTGCCAGCAGTTTCCTAGCGGGAGGGGTGGAGACCCAGTACTTC
CASSFLAGGVETQYF
>TRBJ1-3|TRBV30|NA|14|NA
TGTGCCTGGGTGGCCAGGGGAGCTGGAAACACCATATATTTT
CAWVARGAGNTIYF
>TRBJ1-1|TRBV5-1|NA|12|NA
TGCGCCAGCAGCTTGGATACAGGGGAAGCTTTCTTT
CASSLDTGEAFF
>TRBJ1-2|TRBV5-1|NA|14|TRBD1
TGCGCCAGCAGCGCACAGGGGACCACCGGTGGCTACACCTTC
CASSAQGTTGGYTF
>TRBJ2-3|TRBV30|NA|12|NA
TGTGCCTGGAGCCTGAGCACAGATACGCAGTATTTT
CAWSLSTDTQYF
>TRBJ2-1|TRBV18|NA|16|TRBD1
TGTGCCAGCTCACCCACCGGGACAGGGGCCATCAATGAGCAGTTCTTC
CASSPTGTGAINEQFF
>TRBJ2-7|TRBV4-1|NA|16|NA
TGCGCCAGCAGCCCGGGGGACTTGATAGTTTCCTACGAGCAGTACTTC
CASSPGDLIVSYEQYF
>TRBJ2-1|TRBV5-1|NA|16|NA
TGCGCCAGCAAACCGACAGGCGGCGGCTCCTACAATGAGCAGTTCTTC
CASKPTGGGSYNEQFF
>TRBJ1-6|TRBV9|few|17|TRBD1
TGTGCCAGCAGCGTAGAGGGACAGGGACCTCGGCATTCACCCCTCCACTTT
CASSVEGQGPRHSPLHF
>TRBJ2-2|TRBV19|NA|16|NA
TGTGCCAGTACGAGTTTGCGGGGTAGTTACACCGGGGAGCTGTTTTTT
CASTSLRGSYTGELFF
>TRBJ1-5|TRBV7-2|once|15|NA
TGTGCCAGCAGCTTAGTACAGGGTAATAGTCAGCCCCAGCATTTT
CASSLVQGNSQPQHF
>TRBJ2-1|TRBV11-2|few|13|TRBD2
TGTGCCAGCAGCTTCGCGGGGGAGAAAAGTCAGTTCTTC
CASSFAGEKSQFF
>TRBJ2-2|TRBV11-3|NA|15|NA
TGTGCCATCTGGACGGGACTCTTGAACACCGGGGAGCTGTTTTTT
CAIWTGLLNTGELFF
>TRBJ1-2|TRBV9|NA|16|TRBD1
TGTGCCAGCAGCGTTGCCGCGCGACAGGGGGCATATGGCTACACCTTC
CASSVAARQGAYGYTF
>TRBJ1-4|TRBV15|few|15|NA
TGTGCCACCAGCAAAATGACAGTCGGTAATGAAAAACTGTTTTTT
CATSKMTVGNEKLFF
>TRBJ2-4|TRBV9|NA|15|TRBD1
TGTGCCAGCAGCGTAGCCGGGACAGTCAAAAACATTCAGTACTTC
CASSVAGTVKNIQYF
>TRBJ1-1|TRBV21-1|once|14|NA
TGTGCCAGCAGCCCCCAGAAGAAAGACACTGAAGCTTTCTTT
CASSPQKKDTEAFF
>TRBJ2-7|TRBV3-1/TRBV3-2|NA|16|NA
TGTGCCAGCAGCCCTACAGCGGGACACCAGCGACACGAGCAGTACTTC
CASSPTAGHQRHEQYF
>TRBJ2-4|TRBV4-2|NA|18|NA
TGTGCCAGCAGCCAAGGATACGACGGGAGCCGCACCAAAAACATTCAGTACTTC
CASSQGYDGSRTKNIQYF
>TRBJ1-5|TRBV3-1/TRBV3-2|NA|14|NA
TGTGCCAGCAGCCTTGGTAGCACCGCAGAGCCCCAGCATTTT
CASSLGSTAEPQHF
>TRBJ1-4|TRBV30|NA|12|NA
TGTGCCTTAGTAGGGGGTAATGAAAAACTGTTTTTT
CALVGGNEKLFF
>TRBJ1-2|TRBV3-1/TRBV3-2|few|15|TRBD1
TGTGCCAGCAGCCAGGGACAGGCAGGAGGGTATGGCTACACCTTC
CASSQGQAGGYGYTF
>TRBJ1-2|TRBV24-1|NA|15|NA
TGTGCCACCAGTGGTGGCAGTCCCACGCTCTATGGCTACACCTTC
CATSGGSPTLYGYTF
>TRBJ2-2|TRBV6-5|NA|14|TRBD1
TGTGCCAGCGGGACAGAAATGAACACCGGGGAGCTGTTTTTT
CASGTEMNTGELFF
>TRBJ2-7|TRBV6-2/TRBV6-3|NA|13|TRBD1
TGTGCCAGCAGCCGACAGGGACCCTACGAGCAGTACTTC
CASSRQGPYEQYF
>TRBJ1-1|TRBV5-5|few|14|NA
TGTGCCAGCAGCCCTCTGCAGACTAACACTGAAGCTTTCTTT
CASSPLQTNTEAFF